Listed below are T cell receptor beta chains from one sample, sequenced in a study of PD-L1 blockade in urothelial cancer. Method: immunoSEQ multiplex PCR; TCRdb's copy keeps in-frame clones and lacks some. The sample lists about 45,000 clones, about 91% occurring once. This specimen consisted of PBMCs, obtained around atezolizumab (anti-PD-L1) treatment. The receptor source for this set is a man older than 75 with urothelial cancer. CDR3s include the opening cysteine and the closing phenylalanine or tryptophan. A D gene is named only where the DNA matches it firmly.

d_call,j_call,v_call,cdr3_aa
.,TRBJ2-5,TRBV19,CASSIVRQETQYF
TRBD1,TRBJ2-7,TRBV2,CASSRQGGPYEQYF
TRBD1,TRBJ1-2,TRBV6-5,CASRETGNGGYTF
.,TRBJ1-2,TRBV18,CASSPPGRDGYTF
.,TRBJ1-3,TRBV5-1,CASSSQGFSGNTIYF
TRBD2,TRBJ2-7,TRBV7-2,CASSQGLAGGVQYF
TRBD1,TRBJ1-1,TRBV5-8,CASSSGTGWHTEAFF
.,TRBJ1-1,TRBV19,CASSRNYGTEAFF
TRBD1,TRBJ2-3,TRBV11-2,CASSPQEGQGSDTQYF
TRBD1,TRBJ1-2,TRBV6-5,CASIGRQGPPGYTF